Listed below are T cell receptor beta chains from one sample, sequenced in a study of OX40 agonist ivuxolimab in advanced cancers. Libraries were prepared by immunoSEQ multiplex PCR; TCRdb keeps only in-frame clonotypes and omits some of them. There are roughly 60,000 clones in the sample; about 80% occur only once, and about 2.2% lies in the top ten. The sequences come from CD4+ or CD8+ T cells sorted from blood, collected in a trial of the OX40 agonist ivuxolimab. Receptors originate from an adult with an advanced solid tumor such as melanoma, head and neck, liver or kidney cancer. CDR3s include the opening cysteine and the closing phenylalanine or tryptophan.

TRBV18	13	TRBJ2-7	CASSLTPGDEQYF
TRBV29-1	13	TRBJ2-5	CSVVPGQQETQYF
TRBV18	15	TRBJ2-1	CASSPTSGIYNEQFF
TRBV2	15	TRBJ1-1	CASRPSTGTGTEAFF
TRBV27	14	TRBJ1-4	CASSFAGTNEKLFF
TRBV21-1	10	TRBJ2-5	CATQTERQYF
TRBV6-6	16	TRBJ1-6	CASRHKRTGLNSPLHF
TRBV2	15	TRBJ1-4	CASSATGGTGEKLFF
TRBV7-2	14	TRBJ1-2	CASSLGTGFYGYTF
TRBV7-7	13	TRBJ2-7	CASSSLLTYEQYF
TRBV7-6	17	TRBJ2-1	CASSKGLAGSSYNEQFF
TRBV18	13	TRBJ2-3	CASSGGGTDTQYF
TRBV12-5	15	TRBJ2-3	CASGLGLGAADTQYF
TRBV19	16	TRBJ1-2	CASSIGLGTPNYGYTF
TRBV11-3	17	TRBJ2-3	CASSSALGRASTDTQYF
TRBV6-1	14	TRBJ1-2	CASSPGTGRYGYTF
TRBV7-2	15	TRBJ1-1	CASSLERTRNTEAFF
TRBV11-2	16	TRBJ2-3	CASSLGRINPTDTQYF
TRBV28	16	TRBJ1-2	CASRPARDKANYGYTF
TRBV28	14	TRBJ1-2	CAISSRRLLYGYTF
TRBV6-1	15	TRBJ1-2	CASSPGGSGGHGYTF
TRBV25-1	15	TRBJ2-3	CASSPVGWGTDTQYF
TRBV10-2	15	TRBJ2-1	CASGGTSGRVDEQFF
TRBV19	13	TRBJ2-3	CASSRPGQDKQYF
TRBV4-2	14	TRBJ1-1	CASSQGDMNTEAFF
TRBV9	16	TRBJ2-7	CASSLGWGAGGSEQYF
TRBV5-4	15	TRBJ2-3	CASSLGQGSTDTQYF
TRBV6-1	13	TRBJ2-7	CASSETQGAEQYF
TRBV2	13	TRBJ2-3	CASNSVRTDTQYF
TRBV19	16	TRBJ2-4	CASSMKIWDRSDIQYF
TRBV18	15	TRBJ1-4	CASSPPGSPNEKLFF
TRBV19	13	TRBJ2-7	CASTRLAGGEQYF
TRBV6-1	12	TRBJ2-7	CASQRREYEQYF
TRBV28	16	TRBJ2-7	CASSAFSFRDSYEQYF
TRBV30	13	TRBJ1-1	CAWSGGVGTEAFF
TRBV7-3	14	TRBJ2-2	CASSYKRGTGELFF
TRBV6-1	13	TRBJ1-1	CASSNFGPTEAFF
TRBV28	12	TRBJ2-1	CASRSSYNEQFF
TRBV10-1	13	TRBJ2-7	CASSRDRRYEQYF
TRBV7-9	14	TRBJ1-2	CASSLGGGDYGYTF
TRBV5-1	15	TRBJ2-7	CASSLVPAGGREQYF